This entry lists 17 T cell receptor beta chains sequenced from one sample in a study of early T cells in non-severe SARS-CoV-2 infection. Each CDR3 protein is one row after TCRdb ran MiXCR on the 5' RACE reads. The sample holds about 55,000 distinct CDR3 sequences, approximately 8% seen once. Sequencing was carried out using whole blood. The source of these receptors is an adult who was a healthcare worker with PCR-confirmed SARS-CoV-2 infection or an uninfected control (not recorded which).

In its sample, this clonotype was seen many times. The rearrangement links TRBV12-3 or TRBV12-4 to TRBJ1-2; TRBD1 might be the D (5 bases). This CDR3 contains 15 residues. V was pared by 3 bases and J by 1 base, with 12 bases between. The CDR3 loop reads CASSLRQQYNYGYTF. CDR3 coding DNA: TGTGCCAGCAGTTTGAGACAGCAATATAACTATGGCTACACCTTC.

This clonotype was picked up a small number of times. In nucleotides, the CDR3 is TGTGCCAGCAGTTTAATAATGGCAGGGGGGAATTTCGCTGAAGCTTTCTTT. It codes for CASSLIMAGGNFAEAFF. V and J are TRBV27 and TRBJ1-1; 7 bases fit TRBD1. Germline V gene lookup returns CDR1 MNHEY and CDR2 SMNVEV (reference sequence). CDR3 length: 17 residues. Trimming removed 2 bases from V and 6 bases from J; junction bases left unmatched: 15.

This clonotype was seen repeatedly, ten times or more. The CDR3, as DNA: TGCAGTGCTAGAGATGGACTTGGAGCGGACTATGGCTACACCTTC. It translates to CSARDGLGADYGYTF. V gene TRBV20-1 combines with J gene TRBJ1-2; D is unresolved. Deletions cut 0 bases from V and 3 bases from J, with 14 bases between. CDR3 length equals 15 residues. The germline V gene encodes CDR1 DFQATT and CDR2 SNEGSKA (reference sequence).

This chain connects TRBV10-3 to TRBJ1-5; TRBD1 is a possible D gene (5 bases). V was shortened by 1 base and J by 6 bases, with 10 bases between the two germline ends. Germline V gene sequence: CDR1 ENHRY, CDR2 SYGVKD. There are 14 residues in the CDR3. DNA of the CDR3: TGTGCCATCAGTGAGTTTCAGGGTGTTCAGCCCCAGCATTTT. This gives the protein CAISEFQGVQPQHF.

As DNA, the CDR3 is TGTGCCAGCAGCCCGTCCGGGACTACCTTGGAGCAGTATTTT. Its protein product is CASSPSGTTLEQYF. This chain connects TRBV13 to TRBJ2-3; 7 nucleotides align to TRBD2. Germline CDR1 PRHDT, CDR2 FYEKMQ (reference sequence). V lost 5 bases and J lost 11; bases outside the gene matches: 13. The CDR3 extends over 14 amino acids. Drawing the rest from reference TRBV13 and TRBJ2-3, the complete variable domain is AAGVIQSPRHLIKEKRETATLKCYPIPRHDTVYWYQQGPGQDPQFLISFYEKMQSDKGSIPDRFSAQQFSDYHSELNMSSLELGDSALYFCASSPSGTTLEQYFGPGTRLTVL.

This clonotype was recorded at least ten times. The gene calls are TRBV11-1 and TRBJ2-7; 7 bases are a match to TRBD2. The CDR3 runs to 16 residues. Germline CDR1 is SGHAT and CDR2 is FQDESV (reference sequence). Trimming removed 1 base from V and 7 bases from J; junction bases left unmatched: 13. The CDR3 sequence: CASSLGGLPGLEEQYF. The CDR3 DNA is TGTGCCAGCAGCTTAGGGGGCCTTCCCGGACTAGAGGAGCAGTACTTC.

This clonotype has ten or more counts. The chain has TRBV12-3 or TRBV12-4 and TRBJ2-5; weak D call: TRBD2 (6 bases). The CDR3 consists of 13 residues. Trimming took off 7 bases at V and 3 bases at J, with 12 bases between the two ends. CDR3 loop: CASTRPGEETQYF. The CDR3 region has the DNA TGTGCCAGCACCCGTCCGGGAGAAGAGACCCAGTACTTC.

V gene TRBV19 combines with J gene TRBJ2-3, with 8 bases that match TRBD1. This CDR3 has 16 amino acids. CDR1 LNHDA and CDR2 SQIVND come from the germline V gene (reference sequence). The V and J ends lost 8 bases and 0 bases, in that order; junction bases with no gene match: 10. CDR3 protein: CASADRGVSSTDTQYF. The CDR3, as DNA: TGTGCCAGTGCCGACAGGGGTGTAAGTAGCACAGATACGCAGTATTTT.

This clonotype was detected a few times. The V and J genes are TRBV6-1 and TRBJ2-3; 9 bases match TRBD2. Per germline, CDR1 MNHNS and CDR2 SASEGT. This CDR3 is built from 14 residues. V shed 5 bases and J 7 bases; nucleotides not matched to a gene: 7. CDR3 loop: CASSSGTSSYTQYF. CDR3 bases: TGTGCCAGCAGTTCCGGGACTAGCTCTTATACGCAGTATTTT.

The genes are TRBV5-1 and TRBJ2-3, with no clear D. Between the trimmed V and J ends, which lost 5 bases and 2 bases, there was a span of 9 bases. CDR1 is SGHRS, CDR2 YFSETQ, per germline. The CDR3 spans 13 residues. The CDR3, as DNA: TGCGCCAGCAGAACAGATTTCACAGATACGCAGTATTTT. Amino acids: CASRTDFTDTQYF.

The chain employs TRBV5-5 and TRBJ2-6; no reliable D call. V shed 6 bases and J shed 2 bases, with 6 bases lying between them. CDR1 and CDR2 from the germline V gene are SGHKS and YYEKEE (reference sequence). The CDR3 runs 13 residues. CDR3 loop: CASNRAGANVLTF. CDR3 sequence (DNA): TGTGCCAGCAACCGGGCTGGGGCCAACGTCCTGACTTTC.

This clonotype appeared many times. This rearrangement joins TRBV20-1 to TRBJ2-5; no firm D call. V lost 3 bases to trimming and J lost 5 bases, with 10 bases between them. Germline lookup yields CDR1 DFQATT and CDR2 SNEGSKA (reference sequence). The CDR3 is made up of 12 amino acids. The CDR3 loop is CSARRRSETQYF. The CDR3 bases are TGCAGTGCTAGGCGTAGAAGTGAGACCCAGTACTTC.

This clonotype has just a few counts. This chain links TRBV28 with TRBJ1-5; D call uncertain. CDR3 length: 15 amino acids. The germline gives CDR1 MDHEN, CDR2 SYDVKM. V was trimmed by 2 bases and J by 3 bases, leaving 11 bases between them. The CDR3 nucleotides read TGTGCCAGCAGTTTAATTTCAGACAACAATCAGCCCCAGCATTTT. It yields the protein CASSLISDNNQPQHF. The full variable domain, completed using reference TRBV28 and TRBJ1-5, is DVKVTQSSRYLVKRTGEKVFLECVQDMDHENMFWYRQDPGLGLRLIYFSYDVKMKEKGDIPEGYSVSREKKERFSLILESASTNQTSMYLCASSLISDNNQPQHFGDGTRLSIL.

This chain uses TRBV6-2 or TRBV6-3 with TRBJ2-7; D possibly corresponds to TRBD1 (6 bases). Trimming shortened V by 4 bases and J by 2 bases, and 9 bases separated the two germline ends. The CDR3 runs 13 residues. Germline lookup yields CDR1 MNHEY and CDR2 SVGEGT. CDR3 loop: CASSLQGAYEQYF. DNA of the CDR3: TGTGCCAGCAGTTTACAGGGAGCCTACGAGCAGTACTTC.

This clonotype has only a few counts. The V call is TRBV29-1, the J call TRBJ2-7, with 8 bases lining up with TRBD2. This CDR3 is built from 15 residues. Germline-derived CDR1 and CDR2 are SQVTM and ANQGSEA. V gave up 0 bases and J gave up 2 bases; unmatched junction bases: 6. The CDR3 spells CSVEEASGLPYEQYF. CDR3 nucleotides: TGCAGCGTTGAAGAGGCTAGCGGGCTTCCCTACGAGCAGTACTTC.

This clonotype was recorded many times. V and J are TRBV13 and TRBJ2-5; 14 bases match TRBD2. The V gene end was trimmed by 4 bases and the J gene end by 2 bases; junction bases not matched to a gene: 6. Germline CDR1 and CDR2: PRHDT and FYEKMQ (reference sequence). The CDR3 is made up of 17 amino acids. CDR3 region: CASSSRTSGRSQETQYF. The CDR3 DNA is TGTGCCAGCAGCTCTCGGACTAGCGGGAGGAGTCAAGAGACCCAGTACTTC.

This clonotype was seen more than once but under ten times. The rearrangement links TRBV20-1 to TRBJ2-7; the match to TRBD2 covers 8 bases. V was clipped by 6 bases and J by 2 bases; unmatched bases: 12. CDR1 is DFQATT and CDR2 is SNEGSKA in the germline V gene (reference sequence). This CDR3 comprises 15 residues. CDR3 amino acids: CSARGLAGHPYEQYF. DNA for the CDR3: TGCAGTGCCAGGGGTCTAGCGGGTCACCCCTACGAGCAGTACTTC.